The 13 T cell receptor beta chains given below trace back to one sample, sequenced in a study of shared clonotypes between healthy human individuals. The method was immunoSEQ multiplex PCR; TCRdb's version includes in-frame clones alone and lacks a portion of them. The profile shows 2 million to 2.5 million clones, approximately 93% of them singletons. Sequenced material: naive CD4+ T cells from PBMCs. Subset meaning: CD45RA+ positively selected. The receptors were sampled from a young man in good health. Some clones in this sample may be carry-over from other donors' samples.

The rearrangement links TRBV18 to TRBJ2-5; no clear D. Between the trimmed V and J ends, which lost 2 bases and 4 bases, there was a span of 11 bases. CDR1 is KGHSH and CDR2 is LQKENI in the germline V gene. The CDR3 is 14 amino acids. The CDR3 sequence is CASSPAVRAETQYF. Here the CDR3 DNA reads TGTGCCAGCTCACCAGCTGTAAGGGCAGAGACCCAGTACTTC.

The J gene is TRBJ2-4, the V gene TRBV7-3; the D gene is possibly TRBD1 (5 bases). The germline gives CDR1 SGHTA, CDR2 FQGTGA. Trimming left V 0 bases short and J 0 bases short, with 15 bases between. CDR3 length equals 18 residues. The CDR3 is CASSLTHQGSGAKNIQYF. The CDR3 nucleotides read TGTGCCAGCAGCTTAACGCATCAGGGCAGTGGAGCCAAAAACATTCAGTACTTC. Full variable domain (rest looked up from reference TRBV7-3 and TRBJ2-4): GAGVSQTPSNKVTEKGKYVELRCDPISGHTALYWYRQSLGQGPEFLIYFQGTGAADDSGLPNDRFFAVRPEGSVSTLKIQRTERGDSAVYLCASSLTHQGSGAKNIQYFGAGTRLSVL.

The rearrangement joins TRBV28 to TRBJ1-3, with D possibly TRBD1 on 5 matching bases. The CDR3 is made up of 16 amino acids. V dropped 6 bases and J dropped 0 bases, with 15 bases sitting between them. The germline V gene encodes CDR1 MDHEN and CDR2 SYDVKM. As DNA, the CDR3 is TGTGCCAGCAGACCCGCCCCAGGGAACTCTGGAAACACCATATATTTT. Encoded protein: CASRPAPGNSGNTIYF.

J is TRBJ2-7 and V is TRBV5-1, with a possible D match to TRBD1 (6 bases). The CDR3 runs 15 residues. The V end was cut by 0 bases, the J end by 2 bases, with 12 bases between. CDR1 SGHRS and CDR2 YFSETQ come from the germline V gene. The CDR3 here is CASSLASGDTYEQYF. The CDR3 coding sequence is TGCGCCAGCAGCTTGGCGTCAGGGGACACCTACGAGCAGTACTTC.

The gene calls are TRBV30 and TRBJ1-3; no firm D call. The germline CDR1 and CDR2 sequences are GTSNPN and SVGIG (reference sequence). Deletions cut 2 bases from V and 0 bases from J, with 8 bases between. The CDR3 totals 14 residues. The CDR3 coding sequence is TGTGCCTGGAGTTTTGGCCACTCTGGAAACACCATATATTTT. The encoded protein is CAWSFGHSGNTIYF. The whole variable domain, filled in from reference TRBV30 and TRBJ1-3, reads SQTIHQWPATLVQPVGSPLSLECTVEGTSNPNLYWYRQAAGRGLQLLFYSVGIGQISSEVPQNLSASRPQDRQFILSSKKLLLSDSGFYLCAWSFGHSGNTIYFGEGSWLTVV.

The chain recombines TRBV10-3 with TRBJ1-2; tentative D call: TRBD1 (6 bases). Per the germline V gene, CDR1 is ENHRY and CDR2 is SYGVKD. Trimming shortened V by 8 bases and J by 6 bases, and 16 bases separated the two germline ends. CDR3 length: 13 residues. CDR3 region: CAILGGGGHGYTF. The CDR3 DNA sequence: TGTGCCATCCTCGGGGGCGGAGGTCATGGCTACACCTTC.

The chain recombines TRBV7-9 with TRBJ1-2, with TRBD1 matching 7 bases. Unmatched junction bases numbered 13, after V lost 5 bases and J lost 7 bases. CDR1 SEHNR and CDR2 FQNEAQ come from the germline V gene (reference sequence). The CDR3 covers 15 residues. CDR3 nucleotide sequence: TGTGCCAGCAGCACCACCGACAGGGAGCGAGGTGGCTACACCTTC. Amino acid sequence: CASSTTDRERGGYTF.

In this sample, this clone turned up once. CDR3 loop: CASSPFLTPDQPQHF. CDR3 in DNA: TGTGCCAGCAGCCCCTTTCTGACACCCGATCAGCCCCAGCATTTT. The genes are TRBV28 and TRBJ1-5; D ambiguous. The CDR3 extends over 15 amino acids. V shed 6 bases and J shed 5 bases, with 17 bases lying between them. Germline CDR1 reads MDHEN; CDR2 reads SYDVKM.

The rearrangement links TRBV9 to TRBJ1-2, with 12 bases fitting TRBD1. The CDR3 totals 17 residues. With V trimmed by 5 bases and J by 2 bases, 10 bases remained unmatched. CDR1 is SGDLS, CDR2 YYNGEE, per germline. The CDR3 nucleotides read TGTGCCAGCAGAGGACCGGGACAGGGGGCGGACAACTATGGCTACACCTTC. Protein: CASRGPGQGADNYGYTF. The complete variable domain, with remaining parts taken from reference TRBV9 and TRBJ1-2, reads DSGVTQTPKHLITATGQRVTLRCSPRSGDLSVYWYQQSLDQGLQFLIQYYNGEERAKGNILERFSAQQFPDLHSELNLSSLELGDSALYFCASRGPGQGADNYGYTFGSGTRLTVV.

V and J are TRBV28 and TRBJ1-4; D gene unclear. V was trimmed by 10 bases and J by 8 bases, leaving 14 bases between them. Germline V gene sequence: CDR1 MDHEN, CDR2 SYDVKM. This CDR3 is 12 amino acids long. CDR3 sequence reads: CATREIREKLFF. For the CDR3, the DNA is TGTGCCACGAGAGAGATAAGGGAAAAACTGTTTTTT.

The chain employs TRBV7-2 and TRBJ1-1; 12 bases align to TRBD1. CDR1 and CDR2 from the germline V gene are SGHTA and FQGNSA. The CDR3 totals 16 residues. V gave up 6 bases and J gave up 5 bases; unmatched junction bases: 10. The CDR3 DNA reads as TGTGCCAGCAGACGACGACCGGGACAGGGGGCAACTGAAGCTTTCTTT. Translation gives CASRRRPGQGATEAFF.

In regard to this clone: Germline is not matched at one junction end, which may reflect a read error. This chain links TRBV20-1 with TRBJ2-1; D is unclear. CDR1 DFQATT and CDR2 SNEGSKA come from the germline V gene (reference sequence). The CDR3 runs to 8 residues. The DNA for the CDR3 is TGCAGTGCTAGAGGGGGTCTCTTC. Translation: CSARGGLF.

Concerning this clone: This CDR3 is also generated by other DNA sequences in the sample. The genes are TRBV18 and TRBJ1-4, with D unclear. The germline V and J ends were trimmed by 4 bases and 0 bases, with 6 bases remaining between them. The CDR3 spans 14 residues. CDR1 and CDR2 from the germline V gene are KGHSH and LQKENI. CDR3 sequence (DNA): TGTGCCAGCTCACTACAGACAACTAATGAAAAACTGTTTTTT. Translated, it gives CASSLQTTNEKLFF.